These 28 T cell receptor beta chains were all obtained from the same sample, sequenced in a study of shared clonotypes between healthy human individuals. TCRdb's table, derived via immunoSEQ multiplex PCR, lists solely in-frame clones and lacks some. The sample has more than 2 million clones, roughly 94% seen once. Source material: naive CD4+ T cells sorted from blood. Subset in this sample: CD45RA+ positively selected. All receptors derive from a man aged 18 to 29 in good health.

Notes on this clone: The same CDR3 is also encoded by other DNA sequences in this sample. This chain uses TRBV7-9 with TRBJ1-1; 7 bases map to TRBD1. Germline values: CDR1 SEHNR, CDR2 FQNEAQ (reference sequence). Germline trimming cut 0 bases from V and 1 base from J; bases unmatched to any gene: 5. The CDR3 length is 16 residues. In nucleotides, the CDR3 is TGTGCCAGCAGCTTAGCTGAGACAGGGTCGAACACTGAAGCTTTCTTT. It specifies CASSLAETGSNTEAFF.

Here the CDR3 reads CSGGQLYEQYF. In DNA, the CDR3 is TGCAGCGGGGGACAGCTATACGAGCAGTACTTC. V gene TRBV20-1 combines with J gene TRBJ2-7; D possibly corresponds to TRBD1 (7 bases). Germline loops: CDR1 DFQATT, CDR2 SNEGSKA (reference sequence). The CDR3 covers 11 residues.

The V and J genes are TRBV5-6 and TRBJ2-5; a possible D gene is TRBD2 (5 bases). Trimming removed 3 bases at V and 5 bases at J, with 14 bases between. The germline V gene encodes CDR1 SGHDT and CDR2 YYEEEE. The CDR3 length is 14 residues. CDR3 protein: CASSSLRGSETQYF. CDR3 nucleotide sequence: TGTGCCAGCAGCTCGCTTAGAGGGTCCGAGACCCAGTACTTC.

V is TRBV30 and J is TRBJ1-1; D gene unclear. CDR1 is GTSNPN and CDR2 is SVGIG in the germline V gene (reference sequence). The CDR3 is 13 residues long. The V end lost 5 bases, the J end lost 3 bases, and 13 bases lay between the germline ends. This chain's CDR3 is CAWVAGSYTEAFF. Written as DNA, the CDR3 is TGTGCCTGGGTGGCCGGGAGTTACACTGAAGCTTTCTTT.

CDR3 in DNA: TGCGCCAGCAACCCGGGACAGGGGCCAACCTACGAGCAGTACTTC. Protein: CASNPGQGPTYEQYF. The chain joins TRBV5-1 to TRBJ2-7, with 10 bases aligning to TRBD1. The CDR3 spans 15 residues. The germline V gene encodes CDR1 SGHRS and CDR2 YFSETQ. V gave up 6 bases and J gave up 2 bases; unmatched junction bases: 8.

A note on this clone: This may come from a read error, since a much larger clone is one base off. Other DNA sequences in this specimen translate into the identical CDR3. The J gene is TRBJ1-2, the V gene TRBV30; D remains ambiguous. In germline, CDR1 is GTSNPN, CDR2 SVGIG (reference sequence). This CDR3 is 13 amino acids long. CDR3 nucleotides: TGTGCCTGGAGGGACGGTAGAACCTATGGCTACACTTTC. Translated: CAWRDGRTYGYTF.

The rearrangement uses TRBV6-5 and TRBJ2-1; 8 positions match TRBD2. The CDR3 length is 14 residues. Germline CDR1 and CDR2: MNHEY and SVGAGI. V was pared by 7 bases and J by 7 bases, with 9 bases of the junction left unmatched. CDR3 nucleotides: TGTGCCAGCAAACTCGGGGGGGCCGAGAATGAGCAGTTCTTC. It specifies CASKLGGAENEQFF.

The CDR3 region has the DNA TGTGCCAGAAGCCGCCGGGGACGGAGGGCCAACGTCCTGACTTTC. This translates into CARSRRGRRANVLTF. The rearrangement links TRBV5-3 to TRBJ2-6; the D gene could be TRBD1 or TRBD2 (5 bases each). TRBV5-3 counts as an open reading frame of uncertain function. This CDR3 spans 15 amino acids. The V end lost 4 bases, the J end lost 5 bases, and 13 bases lay between the germline ends.

The genes are TRBV5-1 and TRBJ1-1; 7 nucleotides align to TRBD1. Germline V gene sequence: CDR1 SGHRS, CDR2 YFSETQ. V gave up 3 bases and J gave up 2 bases; unmatched junction bases: 7. The CDR3 sequence is 15 residues long. The DNA for the CDR3 is TGCGCCAGCAGCTCCCGGGACAGCTCAAACACTGAAGCTTTCTTT. It codes for CASSSRDSSNTEAFF.

V gene TRBV5-1 combines with J gene TRBJ2-6; 8 bases fit TRBD1. The CDR3 has 16 residues. V trimming: 1 base; J trimming: 0 bases; junction bases outside the gene matches: 0. Germline V gene lookup returns CDR1 SGHRS and CDR2 YFSETQ. DNA of the CDR3: TGCGCCAGCAGCTTGCAGGGGGCCTCTGGGGCCAACGTCCTGACTTTC. Amino acid sequence: CASSLQGASGANVLTF. Full variable domain (remainder filled in from reference TRBV5-1 and TRBJ2-6): KAGVTQTPRYLIKTRGQQVTLSCSPISGHRSVSWYQQTPGQGLQFLFEYFSETQRNKGNFPGRFSGRQFSNSRSEMNVSTLELGDSALYLCASSLQGASGANVLTFGAGSRLTVL.

The chain is built from TRBV5-6 and TRBJ2-1; 8 nucleotides match TRBD2. The CDR3 totals 15 residues. After removal of 6 bases from V and 0 bases from J, the junction contained 5 bases not matched to a gene. Germline CDR1 reads SGHDT; CDR2 reads YYEEEE. CDR3 sequence (DNA): TGTGCCAGCACCACCGGGACTAGCTCCTACAATGAGCAGTTCTTC. Its translation: CASTTGTSSYNEQFF.

This chain uses TRBV30 with TRBJ1-1; D may be TRBD1 (5 bases). The V and J ends lost 2 bases and 5 bases respectively, with 12 bases between them. Germline V gene data show CDR1 as GTSNPN and CDR2 as SVGIG (reference sequence). CDR3 length equals 13 residues. The CDR3 sequence: CAWSYRWGTEAFF. In DNA, the CDR3 is TGTGCCTGGAGTTATAGGTGGGGGACTGAAGCTTTCTTT.

Comment on this clone: The junction and the germline gene differ at one end; a read error may be behind it. This rearrangement joins TRBV28 to TRBJ2-6, with a possible D match to TRBD2 (5 bases). CDR1 MDHEN and CDR2 SYDVKM come from the germline V gene. CDR3 size: 14 residues. The CDR3 nucleotides read TGTGCCCACGCGAGGGTCCCTGGGGTCAACGTCCTGACTTTC. Encoded protein: CAHARVPGVNVLTF.

In the case of this clone: Distinct nucleotide sequences in the sample also encode this CDR3. The chain combines TRBV6-5 with TRBJ1-5; D might be TRBD1 (6 bases). V was trimmed by 6 bases and J by 2 bases, leaving 14 bases between them. In germline, CDR1 is MNHEY, CDR2 SVGAGI. This CDR3 region has 15 residues. The CDR3 DNA sequence: TGTGCCAGCAGCTACAGGGCCGGGGGCAATCAGCCCCAGCATTTT. It codes for CASSYRAGGNQPQHF.

The genes are TRBV6-6 and TRBJ2-2; TRBD2 aligns across 7 bases. The CDR3 runs to 16 residues. V lost 7 bases and J lost 2; bases outside the gene matches: 10. The germline gives CDR1 MNHNY, CDR2 SVGAGI (reference sequence). In DNA form, the CDR3 reads TGTGCCAGCACTCCCTTGGGACTACTTAACACCGGGGAGCTGTTTTTT. Translating gives CASTPLGLLNTGELFF.

This clone was seen only a few times. The rearrangement links TRBV5-4 to TRBJ1-3; D unresolved. V was trimmed by 4 bases and J by 4 bases, leaving 15 bases between them. There are 15 residues in the CDR3. Germline-derived CDR1 and CDR2 are SGHNT and YYREEE (reference sequence). CDR3 loop: CASSGRGSSGNTIYF. In DNA form, the CDR3 reads TGTGCCAGCAGCGGCCGGGGTTCGTCGGGAAACACCATATATTTT.

J is TRBJ2-1 and V is TRBV11-3, with D possibly being TRBD1 or TRBD2 (6 bases each). This CDR3 region has 15 residues. Deletions cut 3 bases from V and 7 bases from J, with 16 bases between. Germline CDR1 and CDR2: SGHNT and YENEEA. As DNA, the CDR3 is TGTGCCAGCAGCTTGCCGGGGGCGGCGGGTAATGAGCAGTTCTTC. This encodes CASSLPGAAGNEQFF.

The chain is built from TRBV6-5 and TRBJ2-1; D might be TRBD1 or TRBD2, each matching 5 bases. The CDR3 is 15 amino acids. V gave up 7 bases and J gave up 6 bases, with 19 bases separating them. Germline V CDR1 and CDR2: MNHEY, SVGAGI. The CDR3 DNA is TGTGCCAGCACCCGACGCCGGGACGGACTCAATGAGCAGTTCTTC. Translated: CASTRRRDGLNEQFF.

To note about this clone: Other nucleotide sequences from this sample produce the same CDR3. The chain couples TRBV19 to TRBJ1-1; D not certain. Trimming pared 4 bases from V and 1 base from J, leaving 7 bases between. This CDR3 comprises 13 residues. The germline CDR1 and CDR2 sequences are LNHDA and SQIVND (reference sequence). The CDR3 coding sequence is TGTGCCAGTAGTAGTACGGCGAACACTGAAGCTTTCTTT. Its translation is CASSSTANTEAFF.

The chain couples TRBV4-3 to TRBJ1-5; D may be TRBD1 (5 bases). Germline V gives CDR1 LGHNA, CDR2 YSLEER. The CDR3 sequence is 14 residues long. Trimming took off 0 bases at V and 6 bases at J, with 9 bases between the two ends. For the CDR3, the DNA is TGCGCCAGCAGCCAAGAGGGAGGGACTCAGCCCCAGCATTTT. Amino acids: CASSQEGGTQPQHF.

This clone was recorded once. The chain joins TRBV7-2 to TRBJ2-1; D ambiguous. Looked up from germline, CDR1 is SGHTA and CDR2 is FQGNSA. With 6 bases removed from V and 4 bases from J, the gap between germline ends came to 10 bases. This CDR3 has 13 amino acids. CDR3 amino acids: CASSRAGYNEQFF. CDR3 nucleotide sequence: TGTGCCAGCAGTAGGGCAGGTTACAATGAGCAGTTCTTC.

J is TRBJ2-1 and V is TRBV9; 9 bases line up with TRBD2. Germline-derived CDR1 and CDR2 are SGDLS and YYNGEE. With 4 bases clipped from V and 8 bases from J, the junction kept 19 bases outside the gene matches. The CDR3 totals 18 residues. In DNA, the CDR3 is TGTGCCAGCAGCCCAAGAGGCGGGGGGGCCTTGTTATCTTATGAGCAGTTCTTC. Amino acid sequence: CASSPRGGGALLSYEQFF.

The gene calls are TRBV25-1 and TRBJ1-1; unclear D gene. From germline, CDR1 is MGHDK and CDR2 SYGVNS. V lost 4 bases and J lost 6, with 12 bases in between. This CDR3 region has 13 residues. CDR3: CASSGTRRAEAFF. The CDR3 nucleotides are TGTGCCAGCAGTGGCACACGACGCGCTGAAGCTTTCTTT.

The chain is built from TRBV18 and TRBJ1-2; tentative D call: TRBD1 (6 bases). This CDR3 has 14 amino acids. Germline V CDR1 and CDR2: KGHSH, LQKENI. V shed 5 bases and J shed 7 bases, with 17 bases lying between them. CDR3 sequence: CASSKGQTMAGYTF. CDR3 coding DNA: TGTGCCAGCTCAAAAGGACAGACTATGGCTGGCTACACCTTC.

The chain employs TRBV30 and TRBJ1-3; D possibly corresponds to TRBD1 (5 bases). Germline values: CDR1 GTSNPN, CDR2 SVGIG (reference sequence). This CDR3 has 13 amino acids. V gave up 4 bases and J gave up 0 bases, with 7 bases separating them. CDR3 DNA: TGTGCCTGGATGGGGGTCTCTGGAAACACCATATATTTT. Translation: CAWMGVSGNTIYF.

The chain recombines TRBV19 with TRBJ2-7; D gene unclear. Deletions cut 5 bases from V and 4 bases from J, with 18 bases between. The CDR3 has 15 amino acids. Germline CDR1 reads LNHDA; CDR2 reads SQIVND (reference sequence). CDR3 loop: CASSAAGAFLYEQYF. The CDR3 DNA follows: TGTGCCAGTAGTGCCGCTGGTGCGTTTCTTTACGAGCAGTACTTC.

This clone was detected only a few times. The rearrangement joins TRBV5-4 to TRBJ2-7; D remains unclear. CDR1 is SGHNT and CDR2 is YYREEE in the germline V gene (reference sequence). V was pared by 5 bases and J by 5 bases, with 14 bases between. This CDR3 region has 13 residues. As DNA, the CDR3 is TGTGCCAGCAGGTACGGAGTGGGCAACGAGCAGTACTTC. Translating gives CASRYGVGNEQYF. Based on the CDR3 plus reference TRBV5-4 and TRBJ2-7, the full variable domain is ETGVTQSPTHLIKTRGQQVTLRCSSQSGHNTVSWYQQALGQGPQFIFQYYREEENGRGNFPPRFSGLQFPNYSSELNVNALELDDSALYLCASRYGVGNEQYFGPGTRLTVT.

The chain is built from TRBV7-9 and TRBJ1-1; TRBD1 is a possible D gene (6 bases). The V gene lost 5 bases and the J gene lost 0 bases, with 16 bases spanning the gap. Germline CDR1 and CDR2: SEHNR and FQNEAQ (reference sequence). This CDR3 comprises 16 residues. The CDR3 loop reads CASSGRGGSMNTEAFF. In DNA form, the CDR3 reads TGTGCCAGCAGCGGAAGAGGGGGGTCCATGAACACTGAAGCTTTCTTT.